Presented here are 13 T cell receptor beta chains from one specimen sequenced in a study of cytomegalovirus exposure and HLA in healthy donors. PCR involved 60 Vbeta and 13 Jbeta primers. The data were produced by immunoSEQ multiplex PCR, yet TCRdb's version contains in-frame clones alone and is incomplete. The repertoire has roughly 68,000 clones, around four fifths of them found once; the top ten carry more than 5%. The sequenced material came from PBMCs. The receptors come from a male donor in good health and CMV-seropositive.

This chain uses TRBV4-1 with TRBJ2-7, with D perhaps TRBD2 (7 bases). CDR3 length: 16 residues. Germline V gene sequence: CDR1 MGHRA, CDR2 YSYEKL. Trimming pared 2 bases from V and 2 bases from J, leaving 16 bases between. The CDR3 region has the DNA TGCGCCAGCAGCCAAACCAGGGGACGGGGGGCCTACGAGCAGTACTTC. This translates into CASSQTRGRGAYEQYF.

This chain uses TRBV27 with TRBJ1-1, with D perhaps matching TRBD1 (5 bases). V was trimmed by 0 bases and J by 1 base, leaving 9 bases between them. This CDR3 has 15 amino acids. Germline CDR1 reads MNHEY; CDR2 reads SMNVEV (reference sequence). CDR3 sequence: CASSLSGAPNTEAFF. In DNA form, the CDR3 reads TGTGCCAGCAGTTTATCTGGGGCCCCGAACACTGAAGCTTTCTTT.

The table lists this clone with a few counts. The chain's CDR3 is CASSLVFGGTYEQYF. The CDR3 DNA sequence: TGTGCCAGCAGCTTAGTTTTCGGGGGTACCTACGAGCAGTACTTC. The chain employs TRBV7-9 and TRBJ2-5, with D tentatively TRBD2 (6 bases). The J call is uncertain, as TRBJ2-7 better fits the DNA end. CDR1 is SEHNR and CDR2 is FQNEAQ in the germline V gene (reference sequence). This CDR3 has 15 amino acids.

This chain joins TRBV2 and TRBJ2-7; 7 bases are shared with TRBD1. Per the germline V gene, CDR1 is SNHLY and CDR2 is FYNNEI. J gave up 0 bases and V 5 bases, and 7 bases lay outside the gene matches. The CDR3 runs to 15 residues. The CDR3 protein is CASSTDTGVSYEQYF. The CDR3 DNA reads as TGTGCCAGCAGTACGGATACAGGGGTCTCCTACGAGCAGTACTTC.

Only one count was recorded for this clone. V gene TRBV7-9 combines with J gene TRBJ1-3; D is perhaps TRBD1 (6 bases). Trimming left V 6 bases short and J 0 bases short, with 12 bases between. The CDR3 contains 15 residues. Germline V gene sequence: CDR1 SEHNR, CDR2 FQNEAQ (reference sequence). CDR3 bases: TGTGCCAGCAGTGCGACAGGATACTCTGGAAACACCATATATTTT. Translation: CASSATGYSGNTIYF.

CDR3 nucleotides: TGCGCCAGCAGCCAAGACCTTACAGGGGGCGATGAGCAGTTCTTC. Translating gives CASSQDLTGGDEQFF. This chain joins TRBV4-3 and TRBJ2-1; 9 nucleotides agree with TRBD1. V was clipped by 0 bases and J by 8 bases; unmatched bases: 5. The CDR3 consists of 15 residues. Germline V gene data show CDR1 as LGHNA and CDR2 as YSLEER.

The CDR3 protein is CASSPRGDRGGYEQYF. DNA of the CDR3: TGTGCCAGCAGCCCCCGGGGAGACAGGGGAGGCTACGAGCAGTACTTC. The J gene is TRBJ2-7, the V gene TRBV7-3; 8 positions agree with TRBD1. The V segment lost 5 bases and the J segment 3 bases; nucleotides outside the gene matches: 12. The length of the CDR3 is 16 residues. CDR1 and CDR2 from the germline V gene are SGHTA and FQGTGA.

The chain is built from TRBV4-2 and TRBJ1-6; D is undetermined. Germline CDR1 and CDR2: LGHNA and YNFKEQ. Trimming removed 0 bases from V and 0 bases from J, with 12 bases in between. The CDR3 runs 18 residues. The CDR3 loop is CASSQDTGWSSYNSPLHF. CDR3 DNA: TGTGCCAGCAGCCAAGATACGGGTTGGAGCTCCTATAATTCACCCCTCCACTTT.

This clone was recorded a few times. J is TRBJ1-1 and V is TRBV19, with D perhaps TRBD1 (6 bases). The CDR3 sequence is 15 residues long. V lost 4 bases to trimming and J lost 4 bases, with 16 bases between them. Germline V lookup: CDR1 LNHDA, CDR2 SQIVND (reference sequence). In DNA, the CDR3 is TGTGCCAGTAGTACCCTAACAAGAGGGGGCACTGAAGCTTTCTTT. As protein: CASSTLTRGGTEAFF. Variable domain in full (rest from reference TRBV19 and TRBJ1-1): DGGITQSPKYLFRKEGQNVTLSCEQNLNHDAMYWYRQDPGQGLRLIYYSQIVNDFQKGDIAEGYSVSREKKESFPLTVTSAQKNPTAFYLCASSTLTRGGTEAFFGQGTRLTVV.

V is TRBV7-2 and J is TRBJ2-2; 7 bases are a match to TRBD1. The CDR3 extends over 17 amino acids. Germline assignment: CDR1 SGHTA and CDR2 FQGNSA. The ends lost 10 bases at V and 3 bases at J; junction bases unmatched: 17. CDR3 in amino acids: CANWVPKGQADTGELFF. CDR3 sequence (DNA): TGTGCCAATTGGGTTCCAAAAGGACAGGCTGACACCGGGGAGCTGTTTTTT.

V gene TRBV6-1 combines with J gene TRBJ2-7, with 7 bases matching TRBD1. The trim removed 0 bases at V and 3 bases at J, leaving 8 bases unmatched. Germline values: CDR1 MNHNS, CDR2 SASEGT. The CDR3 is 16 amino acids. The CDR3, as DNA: TGTGCCAGCAGTGAAGCCGCCGGGACAGTAAACTACGAGCAGTACTTC. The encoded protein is CASSEAAGTVNYEQYF.

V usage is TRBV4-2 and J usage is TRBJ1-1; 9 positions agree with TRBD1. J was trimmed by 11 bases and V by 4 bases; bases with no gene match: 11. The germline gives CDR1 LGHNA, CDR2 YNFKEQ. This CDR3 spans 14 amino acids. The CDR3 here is CASSRVQGAVRAFF. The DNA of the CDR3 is TGTGCCAGCAGCCGGGTACAGGGGGCCGTACGGGCTTTCTTT.

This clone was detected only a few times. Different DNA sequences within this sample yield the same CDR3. The CDR3 region is CASSELAGGPETQYF. The CDR3 DNA sequence: TGTGCCAGCAGTGAACTAGCGGGGGGGCCAGAGACCCAGTACTTC. The rearrangement links TRBV6-1 to TRBJ2-5; the match to TRBD2 covers 12 bases. The V gene's germline CDR1 is MNHNS and CDR2 SASEGT. V was pared by 2 bases and J by 4 bases, with 2 bases of the junction left unmatched. This CDR3 has 15 amino acids.